One sample yielded the 12 T cell receptor beta chains listed below, sequenced in a study of T-cell memory formation after mild COVID-19. TCRdb reanalysed the 5' RACE reads using MiXCR and keeps one entry per CDR3 protein. The profile shows approximately 260,000 distinct CDR3 sequences, approximately 16% of them singletons. Source material: PBMCs or a T cell subset sorted from them (not recorded which). Source of these receptors: a man between 18 and 29 years old who had mild COVID-19 (a few samples of this study predate the infection). Cell type and time point are not known.

The chain carries TRBV6-2 or TRBV6-3 and TRBJ1-5, with D unresolved. Per the germline V gene, CDR1 is MNHEY and CDR2 is SVGEGT. The CDR3 sequence is 14 residues long. The ends were cut back, 5 bases at V and 7 bases at J, with 15 bases in the middle. The CDR3 spells CASSQPPWRQPQHF. The CDR3 nucleotides are TGTGCCAGCAGTCAACCCCCTTGGAGGCAGCCCCAGCATTTT.

The chain couples TRBV20-1 to TRBJ2-4, with 11 bases aligning to TRBD2. The CDR3 extends over 16 amino acids. The V gene's germline CDR1 is DFQATT and CDR2 SNEGSKA (reference sequence). V shed 4 bases and J 6 bases; nucleotides not matched to a gene: 11. CDR3 in amino acids: CSAKANSGGARNIQYF. CDR3 DNA sequence: TGCAGTGCTAAAGCAAATAGCGGGGGGGCAAGAAACATTCAGTACTTC.

This clonotype was picked up many times. This chain connects TRBV5-5 to TRBJ1-5, with D perhaps TRBD1 (5 bases). CDR3 size: 13 residues. The V gene lost 5 bases and the J gene lost 3 bases, with 9 bases spanning the gap. The germline gives CDR1 SGHKS, CDR2 YYEKEE (reference sequence). Written as DNA, the CDR3 is TGTGCCAGCAGGTCGGGGCCCAATCAGCCCCAGCATTTT. Translation: CASRSGPNQPQHF.

This clonotype was observed a few times. This rearrangement joins TRBV7-9 to TRBJ2-3; 7 nucleotides agree with TRBD2. Germline CDR1 and CDR2: SEHNR and FQNEAQ (reference sequence). This CDR3 is 14 amino acids long. J lost 2 bases, V lost 4 bases, and 3 bases had no gene match. The CDR3 loop is CASSSWDYTDTQYF. Written as DNA, the CDR3 is TGTGCCAGCAGCTCCTGGGACTACACAGATACGCAGTATTTT.

This clonotype has only a few counts. The chain recombines TRBV9 with TRBJ1-1; D is undetermined. Germline lookup yields CDR1 SGDLS and CDR2 YYNGEE. V lost 0 bases and J lost 1, with 4 bases in between. The CDR3 has 13 amino acids. The CDR3 loop reads CASSVAGNTEAFF. The CDR3 nucleotides are TGTGCCAGCAGCGTAGCAGGGAACACTGAAGCTTTCTTT.

This clonotype was detected only a few times. This chain joins TRBV10-3 and TRBJ1-4; no definite D call. Per germline, CDR1 ENHRY and CDR2 SYGVKD. The V gene lost 6 bases and the J gene lost 0 bases, with 17 bases spanning the gap. This CDR3 is 17 amino acids long. The CDR3 sequence: CAISPEPDAATNEKLFF. The CDR3 DNA is TGTGCCATCAGCCCAGAACCTGACGCCGCAACTAATGAAAAACTGTTTTTT.

This clonotype was observed a handful of times. The CDR3 spells CASSLVGIGNTIYF. The CDR3, as DNA: TGCGCCAGCAGCCTGGTGGGGATAGGAAACACCATATATTTT. The chain employs TRBV5-1 and TRBJ1-3; no reliable D call. Germline loops: CDR1 SGHRS, CDR2 YFSETQ. The V end lost 4 bases, the J end lost 4 bases, and 12 bases lay between the germline ends. The CDR3 runs to 14 residues. The full variable domain, its missing parts supplied by reference TRBV5-1 and TRBJ1-3, is KAGVTQTPRYLIKTRGQQVTLSCSPISGHRSVSWYQQTPGQGLQFLFEYFSETQRNKGNFPGRFSGRQFSNSRSEMNVSTLELGDSALYLCASSLVGIGNTIYFGEGSWLTVV.

The J gene is TRBJ1-2, the V gene TRBV4-2; D is undetermined. CDR1 is LGHNA, CDR2 YNFKEQ, per germline. V was pared by 0 bases and J by 0 bases, with 11 bases between. The CDR3 totals 16 residues. DNA for the CDR3: TGTGCCAGCAGCCAAGATCCGGCAGAATCTAACTATGGCTACACCTTC. Its translation is CASSQDPAESNYGYTF.

The chain combines TRBV20-1 with TRBJ1-1; 7 bases match TRBD1. CDR1 and CDR2 from the germline V gene are DFQATT and SNEGSKA (reference sequence). The CDR3 runs to 13 residues. Trimming removed 3 bases from V and 11 bases from J; junction bases left unmatched: 12. CDR3 bases: TGCAGTGCTAGGAATACCGGGACAGCGAATGCTTTCTTT. It encodes CSARNTGTANAFF.

This CDR3 reads CASSLITGSYEQYF. In DNA, the CDR3 is TGTGCCAGCAGCTTGATAACAGGATCCTACGAGCAGTACTTC. The chain links TRBV7-6 to TRBJ2-7; D might be TRBD1 (5 bases). Germline V gene sequence: CDR1 SGHVS, CDR2 FNYEAQ. The CDR3 runs 14 residues. The germline V and J ends were trimmed by 3 bases and 1 base, with 10 bases remaining between them.

This chain uses TRBV2 with TRBJ2-6, with D possibly TRBD2 on 7 matching bases. Germline CDR1 SNHLY, CDR2 FYNNEI. V was clipped by 7 bases and J by 4 bases, with 23 bases between them. The CDR3 extends over 18 amino acids. CDR3 bases: TGTGCCAGCATGGGGTCGTGGGGGGGGCCCCCCGGGGCCAACGTCCTGACTTTC. This gives the protein CASMGSWGGPPGANVLTF. The whole variable domain, filled in from reference TRBV2 and TRBJ2-6, reads EPEVTQTPSHQVTQMGQEVILRCVPISNHLYFYWYRQILGQKVEFLVSFYNNEISEKSEIFDDQFSVERPDGSNFTLKIRSTKLEDSAMYFCASMGSWGGPPGANVLTFGAGSRLTVL.

The V and J genes are TRBV2 and TRBJ2-5, with no clear D. This CDR3 contains 13 residues. V lost 8 bases and J 1 base, leaving 11 bases between the germline ends. Germline V gives CDR1 SNHLY, CDR2 FYNNEI. Here the CDR3 DNA reads TGTGCCAGCGGAAGGTATATCCAAGAGACCCAGTACTTC. It specifies CASGRYIQETQYF.